Sequencing of this T cell receptor beta chain was carried out in a study of post-analysis software for immune sequencing data. Study background: Some patients lacked subtype; others had relapsing-remitting, secondary progressive or progressive-relapsing disease. Study observations and caveats: Patients used roughly five TRBV segments, including TRBV5-6, TRBV5-1 and TRBV20-1, more often than controls. F measure clustering grouped samples strongly by preparation batch. The study found significantly lower normalized Chao1 diversity in multiple sclerosis patients than in controls.

V dropped 3 bases and J dropped 4 bases, with 15 bases sitting between them. Germline V gene lookup returns CDR1 MDHEN and CDR2 SYDVKM. The CDR3 is made up of 15 amino acids. Unique molecular identifiers were present in the TCR beta cDNA libraries. Researchers reported roughly 0.5 million cDNA molecules coming from approximately 0.91 to 9.4 million T cells. One entry per CDR3 protein results from TCRdb running MiXCR on the PCR reads. The sample gives a few hundred thousand distinct CDR3 sequences, approximately 37% of which show up once; roughly 8.2% is in the top ten. Concerning this clonotype: Antigen unknown.

Sequencing was performed on blood. This chain connects TRBV28 to TRBJ1-1; D is unclear. This clonotype was sampled from a girl aged 2-15 years with multiple sclerosis. CDR3 DNA sequence: TGTGCCAGCAGTTTCGATGAGTGGGGATCCACTGAAGCTTTCTTT. It specifies CASSFDEWGSTEAFF.